The next 21 T cell receptor beta chains were all read from a single sample in a study of T cell repertoires in ileal Crohn's disease. This table comes from immunoSEQ multiplex PCR, and its TCRdb copy is limited to in-frame clones, with some not included. The data show roughly 14,000 clones, about 82% seen once. The sequenced material came from ileal tissue. All receptors derive from an adult with Crohn's disease.

The gene calls are TRBV21-1 and TRBJ2-7; the table's D call, TRBD1, was not checked against the DNA. TRBV21-1 is flagged as a pseudogene. This CDR3 is 13 amino acids long. The DNA for the CDR3 is TGTGCCAGCAGCAGGGGACAGGACTACGAGCAGTACTTC. It yields the protein CASSRGQDYEQYF.

The DNA for the CDR3 is TGTGCCAGTAGTTCCGGGACAGGTTTTAGCGAGCAGTACTTC. This translates into CASSSGTGFSEQYF. V is TRBV19 and J is TRBJ2-7; 8 nucleotides agree with TRBD1. V shed 5 bases, J shed 6 bases, and the junction held 9 bases outside the gene matches. This CDR3 is 14 amino acids long. Germline assignment: CDR1 LNHDA and CDR2 SQIVND (reference sequence).

V gene TRBV5-4 combines with J gene TRBJ2-1; the match to TRBD2 covers 8 bases. The trim removed 3 bases at V and 7 bases at J, leaving 9 bases unmatched. Germline V lookup: CDR1 SGHNT, CDR2 YYREEE (reference sequence). The CDR3 covers 15 residues. The CDR3 nucleotides read TGTGCCAGCAGCTCCCCGGGACTAGATAGGAATGAGCAGTTCTTC. It specifies CASSSPGLDRNEQFF.

This clone appeared once. The rearrangement uses TRBV10-1 and TRBJ1-2, with D possibly TRBD1 on 6 matching bases. CDR1 and CDR2 (germline): WNHNN, SYGVQD (reference sequence). The CDR3 spans 13 residues. V was cut by 11 bases and J by 6 bases, with 19 bases left in between. CDR3 sequence reads: CAGPGGGADGYTF. The CDR3 nucleotides are TGCGCCGGCCCTGGCGGGGGCGCAGATGGCTACACCTTC.

This rearrangement joins TRBV6-5 to TRBJ2-3; 8 bases agree with TRBD2. The CDR3 sequence is 14 residues long. From germline, CDR1 is MNHEY and CDR2 SVGAGI. Germline trimming cut 4 bases from V and 4 bases from J; bases unmatched to any gene: 4. CDR3 in DNA: TGTGCCAGCAGTTCCCCGGGACTAGCAGATACGCAGTATTTT. Encoded protein: CASSSPGLADTQYF.

The sample holds one count of this clone. The CDR3 reads CASSLSAGGDYEQYF. The CDR3, as DNA: TGTGCCAGCAGCTTGTCCGCAGGGGGCGACTACGAGCAGTACTTC. The chain combines TRBV5-5 with TRBJ2-7, with 8 bases aligning to TRBD1. The J segment lost 3 bases and the V segment lost 1 base, leaving 6 bases of the junction unmatched. The CDR3 consists of 15 residues. The germline V gene encodes CDR1 SGHKS and CDR2 YYEKEE (reference sequence). The full variable domain, its missing parts supplied by reference TRBV5-5 and TRBJ2-7, is DAGVTQSPTHLIKTRGQQVTLRCSPISGHKSVSWYQQVLGQGPQFIFQYYEKEERGRGNFPDRFSARQFPNYSSELNVNALLLGDSALYLCASSLSAGGDYEQYFGPGTRLTVT.

V usage is TRBV6-5 and J usage is TRBJ2-4; TRBD2 matches at 11 bases. CDR3 size: 15 residues. The junction had 4 bases not matched to a gene; V was cut back by 0 bases and J by 9 bases. The germline gives CDR1 MNHEY, CDR2 SVGAGI. The CDR3 DNA sequence: TGTGCCAGCAGTTACTCTAGCGGGAGGGCCATCATTCAGTACTTC. The encoded protein is CASSYSSGRAIIQYF.

V usage is TRBV7-3 and J usage is TRBJ2-2; D uncertain. Trimming shortened V by 4 bases and J by 2 bases, and 14 bases separated the two germline ends. Looked up from germline, CDR1 is SGHTA and CDR2 is FQGTGA. CDR3 length: 16 residues. The CDR3: CASSSPPGFNTGELFF. CDR3 nucleotide sequence: TGTGCCAGCAGCTCTCCCCCGGGTTTTAACACCGGGGAGCTGTTTTTT.

This clone was counted a few times. This chain uses TRBV5-1 with TRBJ1-1, with a possible D match to TRBD1 (6 bases). CDR1 is SGHRS and CDR2 is YFSETQ in the germline V gene. The CDR3 runs 15 residues. V lost 4 bases and J 3 bases, leaving 16 bases between the germline ends. The CDR3 nucleotides are TGCGCCAGCAGCCGGAGGGGGGGAGGCGACACTGAAGCTTTCTTT. Amino acid sequence: CASSRRGGGDTEAFF.

This chain joins TRBV2 and TRBJ2-1; weak D call: TRBD2 (6 bases). The CDR3 runs to 12 residues. Trimming cost V 6 bases and J 7 bases, with 10 bases left between them. The germline CDR1 and CDR2 sequences are SNHLY and FYNNEI. CDR3 in amino acids: CASRGTVNEQFF. CDR3 in DNA: TGTGCCAGCAGGGGGACTGTTAATGAGCAGTTCTTC.

The chain employs TRBV5-6 and TRBJ1-2; 9 bases match TRBD1. V was pared by 3 bases and J by 4 bases, with 4 bases of the junction left unmatched. The germline gives CDR1 SGHDT, CDR2 YYEEEE. This CDR3 region has 14 residues. The CDR3, as DNA: TGTGCCAGCAGCTATGACAGGGGGGTCTATGGCTACACCTTC. As protein: CASSYDRGVYGYTF.

The CDR3 is CASSVARGSYNEQFF. CDR3 nucleotide sequence: TGTGCCAGCAGCGTAGCTCGGGGCTCCTACAATGAGCAGTTCTTC. The gene calls are TRBV9 and TRBJ2-1; a weak D match, TRBD2 (5 bases). From germline, CDR1 is SGDLS and CDR2 YYNGEE. The length of the CDR3 is 15 residues. Trimming pared 0 bases from V and 0 bases from J, leaving 7 bases between.

The genes are TRBV11-2 and TRBJ1-2, with D unresolved. Deletions cut 4 bases from V and 5 bases from J, with 17 bases between. Germline V gene data show CDR1 as SGHAT and CDR2 as FQNNGV. CDR3 size: 15 residues. Written as DNA, the CDR3 is TGTGCCAGCAGCTCAAACACCGCCATATCGTATGGCTACACCTTC. It encodes CASSSNTAISYGYTF.

The chain combines TRBV30 with TRBJ2-7; perhaps TRBD1 as D (5 bases). V lost 3 bases and J 5 bases, leaving 23 bases between the germline ends. The CDR3 spans 16 residues. The V gene's germline CDR1 is GTSNPN and CDR2 SVGIG (reference sequence). The CDR3 bases are TGTGCCTGGAGCTACCCCAGGGTGACGGGTCGGGACGAGCAGTACTTC. It yields the protein CAWSYPRVTGRDEQYF.

A few counts support this clone. The CDR3 coding sequence is TGTGCCAGCAGCGTAAGCCCTGAGGCGGGCCCGCAAGAGACCCAGTACTTC. It specifies CASSVSPEAGPQETQYF. The chain recombines TRBV9 with TRBJ2-5; TRBD2 might be the D (5 bases). The CDR3 extends over 17 amino acids. Germline V gives CDR1 SGDLS, CDR2 YYNGEE. Trimming took 1 base from V and 2 from J, leaving 18 bases between them.

The V gene is TRBV15, the J gene TRBJ2-7; no clear D gene. The CDR3 totals 14 residues. Germline V gives CDR1 LNHNV, CDR2 YYDKDF (reference sequence). V dropped 0 bases and J dropped 3 bases, with 9 bases sitting between them. CDR3 region: CATSRDQFDYEQYF. In nucleotides, the CDR3 is TGTGCCACCAGCAGAGATCAGTTTGACTACGAGCAGTACTTC. The entire variable domain, with the rest obtained from reference TRBV15 and TRBJ2-7, is as follows: DAMVIQNPRYQVTQFGKPVTLSCSQTLNHNVMYWYQQKSSQAPKLLFHYYDKDFNNEADTPDNFQSRRPNTSFCFLDIRSPGLGDTAMYLCATSRDQFDYEQYFGPGTRLTVT.

V usage is TRBV7-9 and J usage is TRBJ1-1; 9 bases are shared with TRBD1. This CDR3 contains 15 residues. Germline loops: CDR1 SEHNR, CDR2 FQNEAQ (reference sequence). Trimming at V came to 3 bases and at J to 1 base, leaving 3 bases not matched to a gene. CDR3 in amino acids: CASSFGQGRNTEAFF. The CDR3 DNA is TGTGCCAGCAGCTTTGGACAGGGGAGGAACACTGAAGCTTTCTTT.

The chain couples TRBV11-2 to TRBJ2-1; D is perhaps TRBD2 (6 bases). Between the trimmed V and J ends, which lost 4 bases and 12 bases, there was a span of 13 bases. CDR1 and CDR2 (germline): SGHAT, FQNNGV. The CDR3 is 12 residues long. The CDR3 nucleotides are TGTGCCAGCAGCTCACCTCTAGCGCCGCAGTTCTTC. This sequence encodes CASSSPLAPQFF.

The V call is TRBV6-6, the J call TRBJ2-3, with 11 nucleotides matching TRBD2. This CDR3 is built from 16 residues. Germline CDR1 is MNHNY and CDR2 is SVGAGI (reference sequence). V was pared by 0 bases and J by 4 bases, with 3 bases of the junction left unmatched. For the CDR3, the DNA is TGTGCCAGCAGTTACTCGAGACTAGCGGGGTCAGATACGCAGTATTTT. Its translation: CASSYSRLAGSDTQYF.

This chain links TRBV5-6 with TRBJ2-7; D is uncertain. The germline V gene encodes CDR1 SGHDT and CDR2 YYEEEE. This CDR3 is built from 13 residues. The V end lost 3 bases, the J end lost 6 bases, and 13 bases lay between the germline ends. In nucleotides, the CDR3 is TGTGCCAGCAGCTCCTTTTCCGCTACCGAGCAGTACTTC. It is translated as CASSSFSATEQYF.

With respect to this clone: At one boundary the junction diverges from the germline segment, which might be a read error. The chain's CDR3 is CASSQEGAVDF. As DNA, the CDR3 is TGCGCCAGCAGCCAAGAGGGGGCCGTCGACTTT. The J gene is TRBJ1-1, the V gene TRBV4-3, with a tentative D call TRBD1 (6 bases). Germline CDR1 is LGHNA and CDR2 is YSLEER. This CDR3 comprises 11 residues.